This section outlines one TCR beta chain sequence together with its context. As processed by the authors: It was from CDR3 differences across clinicopathological groups that a distant-metastasis classifier for papillary thyroid cancer was built. TCRdb reprocessed the PCR reads via MiXCR. TCRdb's processing, not the authors', yielded these V and J calls. The sample holds 35,000 to 50,000 clones, roughly a sixth seen once. This sample stems from a study of metastatic and nonmetastatic thyroid tumors. No treatment had been given to any patient before thyroid surgery. In germline, CDR1 is MNHNS, CDR2 SASEGT. The CDR3 runs to 15 residues. The ends lost 7 bases at V and 4 bases at J; junction bases unmatched: 10.

The V gene is TRBV6-1, the J gene TRBJ2-3; 8 bases are a match to TRBD1. The sample consisted of tumor tissue. The clonotype was recovered from a female donor with papillary thyroid cancer or a benign thyroid nodule (not recorded which). Some clones in this sample may be carry-over from other donors' samples. CDR3 protein: CASIRGQAAPDTQYF. CDR3 coding DNA: TGTGCCAGCATCCGGGGACAGGCGGCCCCAGATACGCAGTATTTT.